One and the same sample provided the 27 T cell receptor beta chains below, sequenced in a study of CD8 T cells in Susac syndrome. Reverse transcription of roughly 0.45 to 1 ug RNA used random hexamers. TCRdb independently ran MiXCR on the immunoSEQ multiplex PCR reads; one entry per CDR3 protein. The repertoire holds around 18,000 distinct CDR3 sequences, with around 95% as singletons. The sequencing sample was made of CD8+ T cells from PBMCs. These receptors all stem from a human donor in good health.

V is TRBV7-9 and J is TRBJ2-1, with 11 nucleotides matching TRBD2. Germline assignment: CDR1 SEHNR and CDR2 FQNEAQ (reference sequence). This CDR3 has 15 residues. The V gene end was trimmed by 5 bases and the J gene end by 7 bases; junction bases not matched to a gene: 7. Here the CDR3 reads CASSTLAGVSNEQFF. DNA of the CDR3: TGTGCCAGCAGCACACTAGCGGGAGTTTCTAATGAGCAGTTCTTC.

The V and J genes are TRBV27 and TRBJ1-5; D is uncertain. V lost 2 bases and J lost 3, with 5 bases in between. The CDR3 loop spans 13 amino acids. Germline V gene data show CDR1 as MNHEY and CDR2 as SMNVEV (reference sequence). Here the CDR3 DNA reads TGTGCCAGCAGTTTACAGGTCAATCAGCCCCAGCATTTT. The encoded protein is CASSLQVNQPQHF.

This rearrangement joins TRBV6-6 to TRBJ2-1; D is unclear. In germline, CDR1 is MNHNY, CDR2 SVGAGI (reference sequence). CDR3 length: 12 residues. The ends were cut back, 0 bases at V and 7 bases at J, with 4 bases in the middle. CDR3 nucleotide sequence: TGTGCCAGCAGTTACTCGTTAAATGAGCAGTTCTTC. This codes for CASSYSLNEQFF.

The chain uses TRBV15 and TRBJ1-1; TRBD1 might be the D (5 bases). Trimming removed 0 bases at V and 4 bases at J, with 15 bases between. The CDR3 contains 16 residues. Germline values: CDR1 LNHNV, CDR2 YYDKDF (reference sequence). The CDR3 nucleotides are TGTGCCACCAGCAGAGACGACGCCCTAAGGGGCACTGAAGCTTTCTTT. The encoded protein is CATSRDDALRGTEAFF. Filled out from reference TRBV15 and TRBJ1-1, the complete variable domain reads DAMVIQNPRYQVTQFGKPVTLSCSQTLNHNVMYWYQQKSSQAPKLLFHYYDKDFNNEADTPDNFQSRRPNTSFCFLDIRSPGLGDTAMYLCATSRDDALRGTEAFFGQGTRLTVV.

The rearrangement joins TRBV7-9 to TRBJ2-1; 10 bases are shared with TRBD2. After removal of 5 bases from V and 5 bases from J, the junction contained 6 bases not matched to a gene. The CDR3 length is 15 residues. The germline gives CDR1 SEHNR, CDR2 FQNEAQ (reference sequence). CDR3 sequence: CASSPSGRGDNEQFF. The CDR3 bases are TGTGCCAGCAGCCCTAGCGGGAGAGGAGACAATGAGCAGTTCTTC.

CDR3 residues: CASSLGLARYNEQFF. In DNA, the CDR3 is TGTGCCAGCAGCTTAGGCCTAGCTAGGTACAATGAGCAGTTCTTC. The chain uses TRBV7-2 and TRBJ2-1; D is perhaps TRBD2 (5 bases). Trimming removed 1 base from V and 4 bases from J, with 11 bases in between. The CDR3 has 15 residues. Germline CDR1 and CDR2: SGHTA and FQGNSA. Full variable domain (remainder filled in from reference TRBV7-2 and TRBJ2-1): GAGVSQSPSNKVTEKGKDVELRCDPISGHTALYWYRQSLGQGLEFLIYFQGNSAPDKSGLPSDRFSAERTGGSVSTLTIQRTQQEDSAVYLCASSLGLARYNEQFFGPGTRLTVL.

The gene calls are TRBV14 and TRBJ1-3; D unclear. The CDR3 is made up of 11 amino acids. The germline CDR1 and CDR2 sequences are SGHDN and FVKESK. Trimming shortened V by 4 bases and J by 3 bases, and 1 base separated the two germline ends. The CDR3 bases are TGTGCCAGCAGCCTTGGAAACACCATATATTTT. Translation: CASSLGNTIYF.

The chain links TRBV15 to TRBJ2-1; D possibly corresponds to TRBD1 (5 bases). Germline CDR1 LNHNV, CDR2 YYDKDF (reference sequence). V dropped 0 bases and J dropped 9 bases, with 15 bases sitting between them. The CDR3 totals 15 residues. The CDR3 region is CATSRETLGVGEQFF. The DNA for the CDR3 is TGTGCCACCAGCAGAGAAACCCTAGGGGTCGGTGAGCAGTTCTTC.

This sequence joins TRBV12-3 or TRBV12-4 and TRBJ2-1; unclear D gene. V dropped 5 bases and J dropped 9 bases, with 11 bases sitting between them. This CDR3 has 12 amino acids. The CDR3 DNA sequence: TGTGCCAGCAGTCCGGGTCTCGGTGAGCAGTTCTTC. Its translation is CASSPGLGEQFF.

The V call is TRBV5-1, the J call TRBJ2-3; no definite D call. V lost 5 bases, J lost 0 bases, and 7 bases lay in between. This CDR3 has 13 residues. Per germline, CDR1 SGHRS and CDR2 YFSETQ. CDR3 bases: TGCGCCAGCAGGACGGACAGCACAGATACGCAGTATTTT. Translated: CASRTDSTDTQYF.

This sequence joins TRBV7-9 and TRBJ1-1; maybe TRBD1 (5 bases). CDR3 size: 14 residues. Germline assignment: CDR1 SEHNR and CDR2 FQNEAQ (reference sequence). V lost 2 bases to trimming and J lost 4 bases, with 11 bases between them. The CDR3 region has the DNA TGTGCCAGCAGCTTATCTGCAGGGCCCACTGAAGCTTTCTTT. Translated: CASSLSAGPTEAFF.

The chain recombines TRBV3-1 with TRBJ2-1; 9 nucleotides align to TRBD2. The CDR3 consists of 17 residues. Germline CDR1 is LGHDT and CDR2 is YNNKEL (reference sequence). The V and J ends lost 2 bases and 4 bases, in that order; junction bases with no gene match: 9. Here the CDR3 DNA reads TGTGCCAGCAGCCAAAAATTTAGCGGGAGTCTTTACAATGAGCAGTTCTTC. Translated: CASSQKFSGSLYNEQFF.

V and J are TRBV13 and TRBJ2-7; 8 bases map to TRBD2. The germline CDR1 and CDR2 sequences are PRHDT and FYEKMQ (reference sequence). J was trimmed by 2 bases and V by 5 bases; bases with no gene match: 8. This CDR3 contains 15 residues. The CDR3 DNA follows: TGTGCCAGCAGCAGTAGCGGGATCTACCCCTACGAGCAGTACTTC. Translating it yields CASSSSGIYPYEQYF.

This chain connects TRBV28 to TRBJ2-3; no clear D. The length of the CDR3 is 13 residues. The V gene lost 6 bases and the J gene lost 5 bases, with 12 bases spanning the gap. Per germline, CDR1 MDHEN and CDR2 SYDVKM. The CDR3 spells CASSPRPVDTQYF. For the CDR3, the DNA is TGTGCCAGCAGCCCGAGGCCTGTAGATACGCAGTATTTT. Looking up the rest from reference TRBV28 and TRBJ2-3 gives the full variable domain: DVKVTQSSRYLVKRTGEKVFLECVQDMDHENMFWYRQDPGLGLRLIYFSYDVKMKEKGDIPEGYSVSREKKERFSLILESASTNQTSMYLCASSPRPVDTQYFGPGTRLTVL.

The chain recombines TRBV7-9 with TRBJ1-3, with D perhaps matching TRBD1 (6 bases). Per germline, CDR1 SEHNR and CDR2 FQNEAQ (reference sequence). Trimming took off 1 base at V and 6 bases at J, with 13 bases between the two ends. The CDR3 loop spans 15 amino acids. The DNA for the CDR3 is TGTGCCAGCAGCTTAGGGGGGGCTCGTGAAAACACCATATATTTT. It is translated as CASSLGGARENTIYF.

This chain joins TRBV24-1 and TRBJ2-1; D may be TRBD1 or TRBD2 (5 bases each). Germline CDR1 KGHDR, CDR2 SFDVKD. Trimming removed 0 bases from V and 7 bases from J, with 12 bases in between. The CDR3 contains 15 residues. In DNA form, the CDR3 reads TGTGCCACCAGTGATTTGGGGGCCGGCGGGAATGAGCAGTTCTTC. This sequence encodes CATSDLGAGGNEQFF.

J is TRBJ1-5 and V is TRBV6-5; D is unresolved. Germline assignment: CDR1 MNHEY and CDR2 SVGAGI. V lost 6 bases and J lost 4, with 13 bases in between. This CDR3 spans 14 amino acids. CDR3 protein: CASRPGGGNQPQHF. The CDR3 bases are TGTGCCAGCAGACCAGGCGGAGGGAATCAGCCCCAGCATTTT.

V gene TRBV7-9 combines with J gene TRBJ2-7; D is unresolved. Germline V gene sequence: CDR1 SEHNR, CDR2 FQNEAQ (reference sequence). This CDR3 contains 14 residues. Trimming pared 1 base from V and 3 bases from J, leaving 10 bases between. CDR3 region: CASSLVAGFYEQYV. The CDR3 DNA reads as TGTGCCAGCAGCTTAGTGGCAGGTTTCTACGAGCAGTACGTC.

This clonotype was counted a single time. This rearrangement joins TRBV4-3 to TRBJ2-3; tentatively, D is TRBD2 (5 bases). The germline V gene encodes CDR1 LGHNA and CDR2 YSLEER. Between the trimmed V and J ends, which lost 0 bases and 6 bases, there was a span of 16 bases. CDR3 length: 16 residues. As DNA, the CDR3 is TGCGCCAGCAGCCAAGATATGGTAGTGGGAGCCGATACGCAGTATTTT. Translated, it gives CASSQDMVVGADTQYF.

The V call is TRBV4-1, the J call TRBJ2-1; D may be TRBD1 (6 bases). In germline, CDR1 is MGHRA, CDR2 YSYEKL. The CDR3 totals 16 residues. V shed 3 bases and J shed 5 bases, with 17 bases lying between them. CDR3 amino acids: CASSHEADRFNNEQFF. The CDR3 DNA reads as TGCGCCAGCAGCCACGAAGCCGACAGGTTTAACAATGAGCAGTTCTTC.

V is TRBV7-9 and J is TRBJ2-1; D remains unclear. Germline V gene sequence: CDR1 SEHNR, CDR2 FQNEAQ (reference sequence). The CDR3 contains 12 residues. V gave up 5 bases and J gave up 7 bases, with 9 bases separating them. CDR3 amino acids: CASSHDGNEQFF. The CDR3, as DNA: TGTGCCAGCAGCCATGATGGAAATGAGCAGTTCTTC.

This clonotype was counted a single time. The conserved phenylalanine or tryptophan normally closing the CDR3 is absent here, so this likely arose from a read error. CDR3 region: CASDLLQGAGEQFS. The CDR3 coding sequence is TGTGCCAGCGATCTACTCCAGGGGGCTGGTGAGCAGTTCTCC. The gene calls are TRBV2 and TRBJ2-1, with 8 bases fitting TRBD1. Unmatched junction bases numbered 12, after V lost 8 bases and J lost 9 bases. Per the germline V gene, CDR1 is SNHLY and CDR2 is FYNNEI. The CDR3 covers 14 residues.

The chain carries TRBV19 and TRBJ2-7; D may be TRBD1 (6 bases). Germline CDR1 and CDR2: LNHDA and SQIVND (reference sequence). V was clipped by 2 bases and J by 6 bases, with 14 bases between them. The CDR3 runs 14 residues. The CDR3 region has the DNA TGTGCCAGTAGTATAACTGGGACACCCATCGAGCAGTACTTC. Translating it yields CASSITGTPIEQYF.

The V call is TRBV13, the J call TRBJ2-7, with 7 bases fitting TRBD1. V lost 5 bases to trimming and J lost 2 bases; unmatched junction nucleotides: 6. The CDR3 has 14 residues. CDR1 is PRHDT and CDR2 is FYEKMQ in the germline V gene (reference sequence). In nucleotides, the CDR3 is TGTGCCAGCAGCGGTGACAGGGATCCCTACGAGCAGTACGTC. Protein: CASSGDRDPYEQYV.

The chain couples TRBV27 to TRBJ2-7; 7 nucleotides line up with TRBD1. Germline V gene lookup returns CDR1 MNHEY and CDR2 SMNVEV (reference sequence). With 2 bases clipped from V and 5 bases from J, the junction kept 6 bases outside the gene matches. This CDR3 region has 14 residues. The CDR3 loop is CASSLLGTVHEQYF. The DNA for the CDR3 is TGTGCCAGCAGTTTACTTGGGACAGTTCACGAGCAGTACTTC.

The chain recombines TRBV29-1 with TRBJ2-5, with TRBD2 matching 7 bases. Trimming removed 2 bases from V and 4 bases from J; junction bases left unmatched: 7. Per germline, CDR1 SQVTM and CDR2 ANQGSEA. The CDR3 spans 14 residues. The CDR3: CSVEPAGEGETQYF. The CDR3 bases are TGCAGCGTTGAACCCGCGGGAGAGGGAGAGACCCAGTACTTC.

The chain joins TRBV27 to TRBJ1-1; no firm D call. In germline, CDR1 is MNHEY, CDR2 SMNVEV (reference sequence). The CDR3 extends over 13 amino acids. Trimming took off 0 bases at V and 4 bases at J, with 6 bases between the two ends. The CDR3 sequence: CASSLSPATEAFF. CDR3 nucleotide sequence: TGTGCCAGCAGTTTATCGCCAGCCACTGAAGCTTTCTTT.